The sequence of this T cell receptor (beta chain) was determined in a study of blood T cell repertoires in COVID-19. Study background: Sites across the United States, Italy and Spain contributed samples from acute and convalescent COVID-19. Sources were T cells, B-cell-depleted T cells, or PBMCs; the material itself was cDNA or gDNA.

Under the authors' procedure: Estimated nucleated cell counts came from reference gene primer amplification. Some clones are missing from TCRdb's copy, which holds only in-frame ones; the method was immunoSEQ multiplex PCR. From that table come the V and J calls and clone size; the DNA was used to work out D and trimming. There are 140,000 to 150,000 clones in the sample; approximately 82% occur only once, and 10% lies in the top ten. J was trimmed by 4 bases and V by 0 bases; bases with no gene match: 2. The length of the CDR3 is 14 residues. Germline V gene data show CDR1 as MNHEY and CDR2 as SVGAGI.

The chain carries TRBV6-5 and TRBJ1-2; 7 bases fit TRBD1. The sequencing input was peripheral blood. This receptor was obtained from a man aged 60-69 years with active or convalescent COVID-19. The CDR3, as DNA: TGTGCCAGCAGTTACTCCGGGACAGTCTATGGCTACACCTTC. It codes for CASSYSGTVYGYTF.